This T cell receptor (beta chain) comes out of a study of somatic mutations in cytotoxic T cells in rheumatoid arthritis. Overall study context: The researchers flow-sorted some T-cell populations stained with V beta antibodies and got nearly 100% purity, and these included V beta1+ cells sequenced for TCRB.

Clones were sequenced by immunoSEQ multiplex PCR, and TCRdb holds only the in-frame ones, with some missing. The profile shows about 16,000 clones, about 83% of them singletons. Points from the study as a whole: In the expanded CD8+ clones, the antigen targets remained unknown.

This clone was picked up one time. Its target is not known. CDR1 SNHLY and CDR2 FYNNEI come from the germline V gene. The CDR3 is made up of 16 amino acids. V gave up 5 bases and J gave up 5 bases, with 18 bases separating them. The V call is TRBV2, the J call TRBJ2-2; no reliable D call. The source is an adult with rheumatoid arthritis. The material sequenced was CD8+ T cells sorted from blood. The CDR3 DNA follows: TGTGCCAGCAGTTATCCCCGGACCCCTGGAACCGGGGAGCTGTTTTTT. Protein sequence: CASSYPRTPGTGELFF.